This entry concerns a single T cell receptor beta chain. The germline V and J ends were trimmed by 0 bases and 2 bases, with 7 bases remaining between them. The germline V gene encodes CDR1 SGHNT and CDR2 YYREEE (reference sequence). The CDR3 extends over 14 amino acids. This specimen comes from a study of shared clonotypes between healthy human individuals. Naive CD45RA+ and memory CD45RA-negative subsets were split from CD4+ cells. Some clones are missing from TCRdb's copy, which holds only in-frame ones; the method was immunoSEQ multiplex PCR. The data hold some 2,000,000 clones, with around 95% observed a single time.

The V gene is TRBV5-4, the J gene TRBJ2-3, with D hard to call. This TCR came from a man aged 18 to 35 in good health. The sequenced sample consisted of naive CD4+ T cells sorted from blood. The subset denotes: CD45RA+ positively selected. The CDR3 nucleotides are TGTGCCAGCAGCTTGGCGCCTTACACAGATACGCAGTATTTT. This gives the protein CASSLAPYTDTQYF.